The 23 T cell receptor beta chains listed next were all sequenced from one sample in a study of cytomegalovirus exposure and HLA in healthy donors. The PCR had 60 Vbeta and 13 Jbeta primers. This table comes from immunoSEQ multiplex PCR, and its TCRdb copy is limited to in-frame clones, with some not included. Among hundreds of thousands of clones listed, 65% to 90% were seen once. The material sequenced was PBMCs. The receptors shown here come from a girl between 10 and 17 years old in good health and CMV-seronegative.

The CDR3 DNA sequence: TGTGCCAGCAGTAACCTGGGACAGGAAGAGACCCAGTACTTC. Encoded protein: CASSNLGQEETQYF. The chain carries TRBV5-6 and TRBJ2-5, with 8 bases identical to TRBD1. CDR1 is SGHDT and CDR2 is YYEEEE in the germline V gene. The trim removed 5 bases at V and 3 bases at J, leaving 6 bases unmatched. This CDR3 is built from 14 residues.

The chain combines TRBV18 with TRBJ1-1; 9 bases are shared with TRBD1. The CDR3 consists of 15 residues. Germline CDR1 and CDR2: KGHSH and LQKENI. The J segment lost 5 bases and the V segment lost 3 bases, leaving 7 bases of the junction unmatched. The CDR3 DNA reads as TGTGCCAGCTCACCTATGACGACAGGGGGAACTGAAGCTTTCTTT. Protein: CASSPMTTGGTEAFF.

The table lists this clone with a few counts. The chain is built from TRBV2 and TRBJ2-7, with D perhaps TRBD2 (5 bases). Trimming took 8 bases from V and 7 from J, leaving 15 bases between them. The CDR3 length is 12 residues. Germline-derived CDR1 and CDR2 are SNHLY and FYNNEI. CDR3 protein: CASRVVPGEQYF. CDR3 DNA: TGTGCCAGCCGGGTGGTTCCGGGAGAGCAGTACTTC.

The chain recombines TRBV7-9 with TRBJ1-6; the D gene is possibly TRBD1 (5 bases). CDR1 and CDR2 (germline): SEHNR, FQNEAQ (reference sequence). The ends were cut back, 1 base at V and 7 bases at J, with 14 bases in the middle. The CDR3 runs to 16 residues. The CDR3 DNA reads TGTGCCAGCAGCTTAGTAGGTCAGGGTAGAAATTCACCCCTCCACTTT. This sequence encodes CASSLVGQGRNSPLHF.

The chain employs TRBV7-2 and TRBJ2-3; 9 positions agree with TRBD2. From germline, CDR1 is SGHTA and CDR2 FQGNSA. The CDR3 runs to 15 residues. Trimming cost V 1 base and J 8 bases; bases outside gene matches: 7. CDR3 protein: CASSLGRGGGVTQYF. The DNA for the CDR3 is TGTGCCAGCAGCTTAGGGCGGGGGGGAGGAGTTACGCAGTATTTT.

The CDR3 region has the DNA TGTGCCAGCTCACCCAAGGACAGCCACCGCTACGAGCAGTACTTC. Translating it yields CASSPKDSHRYEQYF. The chain is built from TRBV18 and TRBJ2-7; tentative D call: TRBD1 (6 bases). Trimming removed 3 bases at V and 3 bases at J, with 15 bases between. This CDR3 contains 15 residues. CDR1 is KGHSH and CDR2 is LQKENI in the germline V gene.

Turning to this clone: This sample includes further DNA sequences coding for the same CDR3. The V call is TRBV18, the J call TRBJ1-1; D not certain. V lost 2 bases and J 0 bases, leaving 4 bases between the germline ends. The V gene's germline CDR1 is KGHSH and CDR2 LQKENI. The CDR3 runs 13 residues. CDR3 in DNA: TGTGCCAGCTCACCAACAATGAACACTGAAGCTTTCTTT. This codes for CASSPTMNTEAFF. Combining the CDR3 with reference TRBV18 and TRBJ1-1 gives the whole variable domain NAGVMQNPRHLVRRRGQEARLRCSPMKGHSHVYWYRQLPEEGLKFMVYLQKENIIDESGMPKERFSAEFPKEGPSILRIQQVVRGDSAAYFCASSPTMNTEAFFGQGTRLTVV.

A few counts support this clone. The genes are TRBV7-9 and TRBJ1-4; D unresolved. The V and J ends lost 1 base and 8 bases respectively, with 11 bases between them. The CDR3 has 14 amino acids. Germline V gene lookup returns CDR1 SEHNR and CDR2 FQNEAQ (reference sequence). This CDR3 is CASSLGEGWEKLFF. The CDR3 DNA reads TGTGCCAGCAGCTTAGGGGAGGGATGGGAAAAACTGTTTTTT.

CDR3 coding DNA: TGTGCCTGGAGTGGTAGTTACGAGCAGTACTTC. Protein sequence: CAWSGSYEQYF. This rearrangement joins TRBV30 to TRBJ2-7; D not resolved. The CDR3 is 11 amino acids. V lost 1 base, J lost 4 bases, and 5 bases lay in between. CDR1 and CDR2 from the germline V gene are GTSNPN and SVGIG (reference sequence).

The rearrangement uses TRBV29-1 and TRBJ2-1, with TRBD2 as a possible D gene (7 bases). Germline CDR1 is SQVTM and CDR2 is ANQGSEA. CDR3 length: 14 residues. As DNA, the CDR3 is TGCAGTACAATTGCGCCAGCGGGGACAAGGGAGCAGTTCTTC. Amino acid sequence: CSTIAPAGTREQFF.

The chain joins TRBV21-1 to TRBJ1-3; the listed D gene, TRBD1, was not tested against the DNA. TRBV21-1 is deemed a pseudogene. The CDR3 has 11 residues. CDR3 nucleotides: TGTGCCACCCAGTTGGGAAACACCATATATTTT. It yields the protein CATQLGNTIYF.

V is TRBV9 and J is TRBJ2-3, with D perhaps matching TRBD1 (6 bases). V lost 0 bases, J lost 2 bases, and 13 bases lay in between. This CDR3 is 16 amino acids long. Germline CDR1 is SGDLS and CDR2 is YYNGEE. The CDR3 protein is CASSVAGTGHTDTQYF. CDR3 sequence (DNA): TGTGCCAGCAGCGTAGCGGGAACAGGGCACACAGATACGCAGTATTTT. Combining the CDR3 with reference TRBV9 and TRBJ2-3 gives the whole variable domain DSGVTQTPKHLITATGQRVTLRCSPRSGDLSVYWYQQSLDQGLQFLIQYYNGEERAKGNILERFSAQQFPDLHSELNLSSLELGDSALYFCASSVAGTGHTDTQYFGPGTRLTVL.

V is TRBV9 and J is TRBJ2-7; the match to TRBD2 covers 11 bases. Germline V gene lookup returns CDR1 SGDLS and CDR2 YYNGEE. After removal of 4 bases from V and 3 bases from J, the junction contained 6 bases not matched to a gene. The CDR3 covers 15 residues. The CDR3 coding sequence is TGTGCCAGCAGCCTAGCGGGGGGCGGGTTCTACGAGCAGTACTTC. Its protein is CASSLAGGGFYEQYF. Based on the CDR3 plus reference TRBV9 and TRBJ2-7, the full variable domain is DSGVTQTPKHLITATGQRVTLRCSPRSGDLSVYWYQQSLDQGLQFLIQYYNGEERAKGNILERFSAQQFPDLHSELNLSSLELGDSALYFCASSLAGGGFYEQYFGPGTRLTVT.

V gene TRBV7-2 combines with J gene TRBJ2-3; 9 bases agree with TRBD1. The germline gives CDR1 SGHTA, CDR2 FQGNSA. This CDR3 is 15 amino acids long. V trimming: 3 bases; J trimming: 5 bases; junction bases outside the gene matches: 6. CDR3 sequence: CASSFGDRVGDTQYF. The CDR3 nucleotides read TGTGCCAGCAGCTTTGGGGACAGGGTAGGAGATACGCAGTATTTT.

This chain uses TRBV6-5 with TRBJ1-2; 7 bases fit TRBD1. Germline V CDR1 and CDR2: MNHEY, SVGAGI. This CDR3 contains 15 residues. With V trimmed by 8 bases and J by 4 bases, 13 bases remained unmatched. CDR3 in amino acids: CASRTGPMGPYGYTF. CDR3 in DNA: TGTGCCAGCCGGACAGGTCCCATGGGGCCCTATGGCTACACCTTC.

The chain is built from TRBV19 and TRBJ1-1; D unresolved. There are 15 residues in the CDR3. The V gene's germline CDR1 is LNHDA and CDR2 SQIVND (reference sequence). V was cut by 3 bases and J by 0 bases, with 11 bases left in between. The CDR3 reads CASSIYLSMNTEAFF. Written as DNA, the CDR3 is TGTGCCAGTAGTATCTACCTTTCAATGAACACTGAAGCTTTCTTT.

The table lists this clone with a few counts. This sequence joins TRBV7-9 and TRBJ1-1; no definite D call. Germline V CDR1 and CDR2: SEHNR, FQNEAQ (reference sequence). The V gene lost 5 bases and the J gene lost 7 bases, with 8 bases spanning the gap. This CDR3 is built from 11 residues. The CDR3 DNA reads as TGTGCCAGCAGCCCGCAGAATGAAGCTTTCTTT. Translation gives CASSPQNEAFF.

This clone was detected only a few times. The V gene is TRBV27, the J gene TRBJ2-7, with a weak D call TRBD2 (5 bases). This CDR3 is built from 13 residues. The ends were cut back, 6 bases at V and 3 bases at J, with 12 bases in the middle. In germline, CDR1 is MNHEY, CDR2 SMNVEV (reference sequence). The CDR3 DNA is TGTGCCAGCAGCCCTGATGCGGGCTACGAGCAGTACTTC. Its translation: CASSPDAGYEQYF.

The V gene is TRBV2, the J gene TRBJ1-2; D not resolved. V lost 2 bases and J lost 5, with 6 bases in between. The CDR3 covers 12 residues. The V gene's germline CDR1 is SNHLY and CDR2 FYNNEI. CDR3 in DNA: TGTGCCAGCAGTGAAACTCTTTATGGCTACACCTTC. Residues: CASSETLYGYTF. The variable domain in full, completed from reference TRBV2 and TRBJ1-2, reads EPEVTQTPSHQVTQMGQEVILRCVPISNHLYFYWYRQILGQKVEFLVSFYNNEISEKSEIFDDQFSVERPDGSNFTLKIRSTKLEDSAMYFCASSETLYGYTFGSGTRLTVV.

The J gene is TRBJ2-1, the V gene TRBV28; D perhaps matches TRBD2 (5 bases). This CDR3 is built from 14 residues. Germline CDR1 is MDHEN and CDR2 is SYDVKM. V was shortened by 5 bases and J by 10 bases, with 18 bases between the two germline ends. The CDR3 sequence: CASSPSALAREQFF. The DNA for the CDR3 is TGTGCCAGCAGTCCTTCGGCCCTAGCCCGGGAGCAGTTCTTC. Complete variable domain (other parts from reference TRBV28 and TRBJ2-1): DVKVTQSSRYLVKRTGEKVFLECVQDMDHENMFWYRQDPGLGLRLIYFSYDVKMKEKGDIPEGYSVSREKKERFSLILESASTNQTSMYLCASSPSALAREQFFGPGTRLTVL.

The V call is TRBV30, the J call TRBJ1-2; no reliable D call. The germline gives CDR1 GTSNPN, CDR2 SVGIG (reference sequence). Trimming stripped 0 bases from V and 0 bases from J, with 11 bases between. The CDR3 runs 15 residues. CDR3 protein: CAWSVARPSNYGYTF. CDR3 coding DNA: TGTGCCTGGAGTGTAGCCCGCCCTTCTAACTATGGCTACACCTTC.

This clone showed up just once. This chain uses TRBV6-5 with TRBJ2-2, with unresolved D. V lost 2 bases and J 5 bases, leaving 9 bases between the germline ends. The CDR3 has 14 residues. The germline V gene has CDR1 MNHEY and CDR2 SVGAGI. This CDR3 reads CASSYGGRTGELFF. For the CDR3, the DNA is TGTGCCAGCAGTTACGGTGGCCGTACCGGGGAGCTGTTTTTT.

The V gene is TRBV28, the J gene TRBJ1-2; D is unclear. CDR1 and CDR2 from the germline V gene are MDHEN and SYDVKM. This CDR3 spans 14 amino acids. Trimming took off 3 bases at V and 6 bases at J, with 14 bases between the two ends. The CDR3 sequence is CASSLPFGSDGYTF. The DNA for the CDR3 is TGTGCCAGCAGTTTGCCATTCGGGTCGGATGGCTACACCTTC.